A selection of T cell receptor beta chains follows, all from one sample in a study of blood T cell repertoires in COVID-19. TCRdb's table, derived via immunoSEQ multiplex PCR, lists solely in-frame clones and lacks some. The top ten clones hold less than 3.5% of a sample with some 390,000 clones, about 87% of them seen once. What was sequenced was peripheral blood. The receptors come from a human donor in a cohort sampled during active COVID-19. Each CDR3 is given with its conserved first and last residue. Each record gives: J gene, CDR3 length, V gene, CDR3 protein.

j_call: TRBJ2-3
cdr3_length: 12
v_call: TRBV3-1/TRBV3-2
cdr3_aa: CASSQTGDTQYF

j_call: TRBJ2-3
cdr3_length: 15
v_call: TRBV5-1
cdr3_aa: CASSTGTGFTDTQYF

j_call: TRBJ2-1
cdr3_length: 12
v_call: TRBV10-1
cdr3_aa: CATELGDNEQFF

j_call: TRBJ1-1
cdr3_length: 17
v_call: TRBV28
cdr3_aa: CASSSLTATARKTEAFF

j_call: TRBJ1-4
cdr3_length: 13
v_call: TRBV6-1
cdr3_aa: CASSEQFNEKLFF

j_call: TRBJ2-7
cdr3_length: 15
v_call: TRBV9
cdr3_aa: CASSFGTGSSYEQYF

j_call: TRBJ2-1
cdr3_length: 15
v_call: TRBV11-3
cdr3_aa: CASSLARGNIYEQFF

j_call: TRBJ2-5
cdr3_length: 13
v_call: TRBV7-9
cdr3_aa: CASSLASGGAQYF

j_call: TRBJ1-1
cdr3_length: 13
v_call: TRBV6-5
cdr3_aa: CAAQRAENTEAFF

j_call: TRBJ1-1
cdr3_length: 15
v_call: TRBV30
cdr3_aa: CAWSIKRLRGTEAFF

j_call: TRBJ2-3
cdr3_length: 14
v_call: TRBV10-1
cdr3_aa: CASSEQGVTDTQYF

j_call: TRBJ1-1
cdr3_length: 14
v_call: TRBV7-9
cdr3_aa: CASSLTSGVGEAFF

j_call: TRBJ1-2
cdr3_length: 15
v_call: TRBV18
cdr3_aa: CASSPIKEGSNGYTF

j_call: TRBJ1-1
cdr3_length: 15
v_call: TRBV30
cdr3_aa: CAWSARGRTAGGAFF

j_call: TRBJ2-3
cdr3_length: 14
v_call: TRBV5-1
cdr3_aa: CASSLGDSADTQYF

j_call: TRBJ1-1
cdr3_length: 12
v_call: TRBV6-5
cdr3_aa: CASSARTGEAFF

j_call: TRBJ2-7
cdr3_length: 15
v_call: TRBV19
cdr3_aa: CASSQQGTSSYEQYF

j_call: TRBJ1-6
cdr3_length: 13
v_call: TRBV15
cdr3_aa: CASQQGFDSPLHF

j_call: TRBJ2-1
cdr3_length: 15
v_call: TRBV10-1
cdr3_aa: CASSVVSGRMGEQFF

j_call: TRBJ1-4
cdr3_length: 14
v_call: TRBV7-2
cdr3_aa: CASSLARTDEKLFF